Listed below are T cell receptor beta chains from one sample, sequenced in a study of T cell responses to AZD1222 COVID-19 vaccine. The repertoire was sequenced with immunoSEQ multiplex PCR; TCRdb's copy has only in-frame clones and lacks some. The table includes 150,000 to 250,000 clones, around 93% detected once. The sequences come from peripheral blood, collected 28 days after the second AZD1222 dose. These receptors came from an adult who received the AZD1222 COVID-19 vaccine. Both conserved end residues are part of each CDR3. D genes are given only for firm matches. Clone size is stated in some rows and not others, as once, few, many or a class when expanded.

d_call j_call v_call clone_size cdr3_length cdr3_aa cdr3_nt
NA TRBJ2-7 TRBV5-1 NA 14 CASAPDGGPYEQYF TGCGCCAGCGCGCCGGACGGCGGACCCTACGAGCAGTACTTC
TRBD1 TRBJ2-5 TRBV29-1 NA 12 CSGKRGPETQYF TGCAGCGGCAAAAGGGGGCCGGAGACCCAGTACTTC
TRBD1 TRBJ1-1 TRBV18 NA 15 CASSPGTGDNTEAFF TGTGCCAGCTCTCCTGGGACAGGCGATAACACTGAAGCTTTCTTT
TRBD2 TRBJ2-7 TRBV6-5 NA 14 CASSPLAGGLEQYF TGTGCCAGCAGTCCACTAGCGGGGGGGCTCGAGCAGTACTTC
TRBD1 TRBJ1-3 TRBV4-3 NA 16 CASSQYGQGLINTIYF TGCGCCAGCAGCCAGTATGGACAGGGGTTGATAAACACCATATATTTT
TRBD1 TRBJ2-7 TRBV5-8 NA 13 CASSLTGGYEQYF TGTGCCAGCAGCTTGACAGGGGGCTACGAGCAGTACTTC
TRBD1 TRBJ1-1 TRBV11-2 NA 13 CASSLGDRAAAFF TGTGCCAGCAGCTTAGGGGACAGGGCGGCAGCTTTCTTT
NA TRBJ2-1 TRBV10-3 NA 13 CAIKSYPYNEQFF TGTGCCATCAAGAGCTATCCCTACAATGAGCAGTTCTTC
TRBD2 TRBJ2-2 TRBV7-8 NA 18 CASSPRTSGGQFTGELFF TGTGCCAGCAGCCCCAGGACTAGCGGGGGGCAATTCACCGGGGAGCTGTTTTTT
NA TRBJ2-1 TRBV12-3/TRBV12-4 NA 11 CASTQRGEQFF TGTGCCAGCACTCAACGCGGTGAGCAGTTCTTC
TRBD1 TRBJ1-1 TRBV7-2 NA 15 CASSAYRGLGTEAFF TGTGCCAGCAGCGCCTACAGGGGGCTGGGCACTGAAGCTTTCTTT
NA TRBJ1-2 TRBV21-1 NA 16 CASSYIRDTNRYGYTF TGTGCCAGCAGCTATATTCGGGACACGAACCGCTATGGCTACACCTTC
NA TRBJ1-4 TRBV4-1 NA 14 CASSQGGGIEKLFF TGCGCCAGCAGCCAAGGGGGTGGTATTGAAAAACTGTTTTTT
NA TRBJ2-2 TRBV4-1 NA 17 CASSPRFGITNTGELFF TGCGCCAGCAGCCCCCGTTTTGGTATCACGAACACCGGGGAGCTGTTTTTT
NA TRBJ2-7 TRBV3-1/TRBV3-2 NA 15 CASSQAPGTIYEQYF TGTGCCAGCAGCCAAGCCCCGGGGACAATTTACGAGCAGTACTTC
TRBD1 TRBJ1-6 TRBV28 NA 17 CASSLTTGQGAYSPLHF TGTGCCAGCAGTTTAACAACGGGACAGGGGGCTTATTCACCCCTCCACTTT
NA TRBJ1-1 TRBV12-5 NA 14 CASGEGQVNTEAFF TGTGCTAGTGGGGAGGGACAAGTGAACACTGAAGCTTTCTTT
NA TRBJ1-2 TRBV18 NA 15 CASSQGLRPNYGYTF TGTGCCAGCTCGCAGGGCCTTAGACCTAACTATGGCTACACCTTC
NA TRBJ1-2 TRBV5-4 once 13 CASSSPGVGGYTF TGTGCCAGCAGCTCGCCCGGGGTCGGCGGCTACACCTTC
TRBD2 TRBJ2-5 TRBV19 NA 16 CASSSPSGGLQETQYF TGTGCCAGTAGTTCCCCTAGCGGGGGGCTCCAAGAGACCCAGTACTTC
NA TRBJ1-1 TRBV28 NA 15 CASSQLGGRVHGAFF TGTGCCAGCAGTCAATTGGGGGGGCGAGTACATGGAGCTTTCTTT
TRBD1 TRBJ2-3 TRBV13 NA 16 CASSTRRQGASDTQYF TGTGCCAGCAGCACCCGCCGACAGGGAGCTTCTGATACGCAGTATTTT
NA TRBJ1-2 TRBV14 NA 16 CASSQARGPPLSGYTF TGTGCCAGCAGCCAAGCTCGGGGACCGCCCTTGAGTGGCTACACCTTC
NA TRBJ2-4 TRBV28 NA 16 CASSFGGQLAKNIQYF TGTGCCAGCAGTTTCGGGGGGCAGCTAGCCAAAAACATTCAGTACTTC
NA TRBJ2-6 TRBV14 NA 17 CASSRLDSQHRANVLTF TGTGCCAGCAGCCGTCTGGACTCGCAACATAGGGCCAACGTCCTGACTTTC
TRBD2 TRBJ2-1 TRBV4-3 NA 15 CASSPSGGNYNEQFF TGCGCCAGCAGCCCGAGCGGGGGGAACTACAATGAGCAGTTCTTC
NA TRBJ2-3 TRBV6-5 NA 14 CASSYGGSTDTQYF TGTGCCAGCAGTTACGGGGGTAGCACAGATACGCAGTATTTT
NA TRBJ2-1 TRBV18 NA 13 CASSPPTGYEQFF TGTGCCAGCTCACCACCGACAGGCTATGAGCAGTTCTTC
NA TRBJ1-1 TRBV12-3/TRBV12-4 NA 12 CASSSEGTEAFF TGTGCCAGCAGTTCCGAGGGAACTGAAGCTTTCTTT
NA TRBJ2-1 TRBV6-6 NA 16 CASTLTDTFSYNEQFF TGTGCCAGCACCTTGACAGATACCTTCTCCTACAATGAGCAGTTCTTC
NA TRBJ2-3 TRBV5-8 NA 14 CASSGGRLTDTQYF TGTGCCAGCAGCGGCGGACGGCTCACAGATACGCAGTATTTT